The 12 T cell receptor beta chains presented below share a single source sample, sequenced in a study of T-cell memory formation after mild COVID-19. MiXCR was run by TCRdb on the 5' RACE reads, yielding one entry per CDR3 protein. The sample shows some 410,000 distinct CDR3 sequences, more than 20% of them seen only once. Sequencing used PBMCs or a T cell subset sorted from them (not recorded which). These receptors were obtained from an adult woman who had mild COVID-19 (a few samples of this study predate the infection). Cell type and time point are not known.

The gene calls are TRBV15 and TRBJ2-5; D gene unclear. Trimming removed 1 base from V and 0 bases from J, with 12 bases in between. This CDR3 comprises 16 residues. CDR1 is LNHNV, CDR2 YYDKDF, per germline (reference sequence). The CDR3 loop is CATSRGVQKYQETQYF. The CDR3 DNA follows: TGTGCCACCAGCAGAGGGGTTCAAAAGTACCAAGAGACCCAGTACTTC.

V and J are TRBV12-3 or TRBV12-4 and TRBJ2-7; the match to TRBD1 covers 10 bases. CDR3 length: 14 amino acids. J gave up 2 bases and V 7 bases, and 5 bases lay outside the gene matches. CDR3 coding DNA: TGTGCCAGCAAGACCGGGACAGGGGCCTACGAGCAGTACTTC. This gives the protein CASKTGTGAYEQYF.

The chain joins TRBV24-1 to TRBJ2-7, with a possible D match to TRBD2 (6 bases). The CDR3 totals 14 residues. V lost 7 bases, J lost 9 bases, and 21 bases lay in between. CDR1 KGHDR and CDR2 SFDVKD come from the germline V gene. The CDR3 DNA is TGTGCCACCAGAGCAGGGAGGCACCTCGGCGGGCAGTACTTC. Translating gives CATRAGRHLGGQYF.

This clonotype was seen more than once but under ten times. The CDR3 reads CASSLSTSIAGELFF. In DNA form, the CDR3 reads TGTGCCAGCAGCTTATCGACTAGCATTGCCGGGGAGCTGTTTTTT. The chain employs TRBV7-6 and TRBJ2-2, with TRBD2 matching 7 bases. Looked up from germline, CDR1 is SGHVS and CDR2 is FNYEAQ. This CDR3 has 15 amino acids. The J segment lost 6 bases and the V segment lost 2 bases, leaving 6 bases of the junction unmatched.

V and J are TRBV27 and TRBJ2-7; 8 nucleotides match TRBD1. The CDR3 is made up of 15 amino acids. CDR1 and CDR2 (germline): MNHEY, SMNVEV (reference sequence). Trimming cost V 5 bases and J 5 bases; bases outside gene matches: 11. The CDR3 nucleotides read TGTGCCAGCAGTATCCCAGGGGGCGCGAAAGACGAGCAGTACTTC. Its protein is CASSIPGGAKDEQYF.

This chain connects TRBV7-9 to TRBJ2-3; D possibly matches TRBD1 or TRBD2 (5 bases each). Germline V gene data show CDR1 as SEHNR and CDR2 as FQNEAQ (reference sequence). The ends were cut back, 3 bases at V and 4 bases at J, with 26 bases in the middle. The length of the CDR3 is 19 residues. The CDR3: CASSFALLGRERLADTQYF. The CDR3 region has the DNA TGTGCCAGCAGCTTCGCCCTTTTGGGCAGGGAGAGGCTCGCAGATACGCAGTATTTT.

This clonotype turned up a few times. The V and J genes are TRBV30 and TRBJ2-7; D perhaps matches TRBD1 (6 bases). The germline gives CDR1 GTSNPN, CDR2 SVGIG (reference sequence). The CDR3 is made up of 14 amino acids. V was clipped by 4 bases and J by 2 bases, with 15 bases between them. CDR3 nucleotides: TGTGCCTGGAACCTTCTGCAGGGGACCTACGAGCAGTACTTC. Its protein is CAWNLLQGTYEQYF.

The V call is TRBV12-3 or TRBV12-4, the J call TRBJ2-7; 12 bases map to TRBD1. Losses at the gene ends were 6 bases for V and 3 bases for J; bases not matched to a gene: 9. The CDR3 totals 16 residues. This CDR3 is CASRVGGTGGFYEQYF. The DNA of the CDR3 is TGTGCCAGCAGGGTAGGCGGGACAGGGGGCTTCTACGAGCAGTACTTC.

This sequence joins TRBV15 and TRBJ1-2; 8 bases are shared with TRBD1. Trimming at V came to 5 bases and at J to 4 bases, leaving 12 bases not matched to a gene. The CDR3 covers 16 residues. Germline V CDR1 and CDR2: LNHNV, YYDKDF (reference sequence). This CDR3 reads CATSGQGAVTVYGYTF. The DNA for the CDR3 is TGTGCCACCAGCGGTCAGGGGGCGGTGACCGTCTATGGCTACACCTTC. The full variable domain, rest sourced from reference TRBV15 and TRBJ1-2, is DAMVIQNPRYQVTQFGKPVTLSCSQTLNHNVMYWYQQKSSQAPKLLFHYYDKDFNNEADTPDNFQSRRPNTSFCFLDIRSPGLGDTAMYLCATSGQGAVTVYGYTFGSGTRLTVV.

The chain combines TRBV19 with TRBJ1-2, with 7 bases lining up with TRBD1. The V and J ends lost 5 bases and 8 bases, in that order; junction bases with no gene match: 8. Germline CDR1 LNHDA, CDR2 SQIVND (reference sequence). There are 13 residues in the CDR3. The CDR3: CASSPGRTGGYTF. The DNA of the CDR3 is TGTGCCAGTAGTCCTGGCAGGACAGGAGGCTACACCTTC.

The CDR3 region has the DNA TGTGCCAGCAGCCACGGGACAGGGGGTTACAATGAGCAGTTCTTC. It encodes CASSHGTGGYNEQFF. V is TRBV3-1 and J is TRBJ2-1; TRBD1 aligns across 11 bases. CDR3 length: 15 residues. Germline V CDR1 and CDR2: LGHDT, YNNKEL (reference sequence). V was pared by 3 bases and J by 4 bases, with 2 bases of the junction left unmatched.

This chain links TRBV7-9 with TRBJ2-1; TRBD2 agrees at 9 bases. Per germline, CDR1 SEHNR and CDR2 FQNEAQ (reference sequence). CDR3 size: 15 residues. Germline trimming cut 5 bases from V and 5 bases from J; bases unmatched to any gene: 7. The DNA for the CDR3 is TGTGCCAGCAGCCCCAGCGGGGGGTTTAACAATGAGCAGTTCTTC. It is translated as CASSPSGGFNNEQFF.